The rows below give T cell receptor beta chains drawn from one sample of a study of T-cell reconstitution after alpha-beta-depleted transplantation in children. From the PCR reads, TCRdb called clonotypes with MiXCR, one entry per CDR3 protein. This sample carries around 400,000 distinct CDR3 sequences, just over 20% of them seen once, and the ten largest clones take 3.8%. The sample was PBMCs from the stem cell graft donor, taken from the stem cell graft. The origin of the receptors is a human donor who donated a stem cell graft to a child with acute myeloid leukemia. The CDR3 runs from the conserved cysteine through the conserved F or W. Each record gives: CDR3 length, J gene, V gene, D gene, clone size, CDR3 protein, CDR3 DNA. A D gene is named only where the DNA matches it firmly. Expanded clones get a size class; other rows say once, few or many, or leave the size out.

CDR3 length: 14
J gene: TRBJ2-1
V gene: TRBV18
D gene: .
clone size: .
CDR3 protein: CASSPGSFYNEQFF
CDR3 DNA: TGTGCCAGCTCACCGGGCTCTTTCTACAATGAGCAGTTCTTC

CDR3 length: 13
J gene: TRBJ2-1
V gene: TRBV12-3/TRBV12-4
D gene: .
clone size: .
CDR3 protein: CASRDTILNEQFF
CDR3 DNA: TGTGCCAGCAGGGATACTATCCTCAATGAGCAGTTCTTC

CDR3 length: 13
J gene: TRBJ2-7
V gene: TRBV12-3/TRBV12-4
D gene: .
clone size: few
CDR3 protein: CASSLEGPYEQYF
CDR3 DNA: TGTGCCAGCAGTTTGGAGGGTCCCTACGAGCAGTACTTC

CDR3 length: 17
J gene: TRBJ2-1
V gene: TRBV29-1
D gene: TRBD2
clone size: many
CDR3 protein: CSVEDLALAGAYNEQFF
CDR3 DNA: TGCAGCGTTGAAGATCTAGCTCTAGCGGGAGCGTACAATGAGCAGTTCTTC

CDR3 length: 14
J gene: TRBJ2-7
V gene: TRBV12-3/TRBV12-4
D gene: TRBD2
clone size: few
CDR3 protein: CASSTPGTNYEQYF
CDR3 DNA: TGTGCCAGCAGTACCCCTGGGACTAACTACGAGCAGTACTTC

CDR3 length: 14
J gene: TRBJ2-2
V gene: TRBV29-1
D gene: .
clone size: few
CDR3 protein: CSVEGSWSTGELFF
CDR3 DNA: TGCAGCGTTGAAGGCAGTTGGAGCACCGGGGAGCTGTTTTTT

CDR3 length: 14
J gene: TRBJ2-5
V gene: TRBV9
D gene: .
clone size: few
CDR3 protein: CASSVVPGMKTQYF
CDR3 DNA: TGTGCCAGCAGCGTAGTCCCAGGGATGAAGACCCAGTACTTC

CDR3 length: 16
J gene: TRBJ2-5
V gene: TRBV5-5
D gene: TRBD1
clone size: once
CDR3 protein: CASSLGPTGGQETQYF
CDR3 DNA: TGTGCCAGCAGCTTGGGCCCCACAGGGGGCCAAGAGACCCAGTACTTC

CDR3 length: 18
J gene: TRBJ2-7
V gene: TRBV5-1
D gene: TRBD1
clone size: few
CDR3 protein: CASSPGPGQGELLYEQYF
CDR3 DNA: TGCGCCAGCAGCCCAGGACCCGGACAGGGAGAACTGCTATACGAGCAGTACTTC

CDR3 length: 14
J gene: TRBJ2-1
V gene: TRBV12-3/TRBV12-4
D gene: TRBD2
clone size: many
CDR3 protein: CASSPGLVKNEQFF
CDR3 DNA: TGTGCCAGCAGCCCGGGACTAGTTAAGAATGAGCAGTTCTTC

CDR3 length: 12
J gene: TRBJ1-6
V gene: TRBV12-3/TRBV12-4
D gene: .
clone size: .
CDR3 protein: CASSPDSPPLHF
CDR3 DNA: TGTGCCAGCAGTCCAGACAGTCCACCCCTCCACTTT

CDR3 length: 15
J gene: TRBJ2-1
V gene: TRBV5-1
D gene: TRBD2
clone size: few
CDR3 protein: CASSLTSGLLYEQFF
CDR3 DNA: TGCGCCAGCAGCTTGACTAGCGGCCTTCTGTATGAGCAGTTCTTC

CDR3 length: 21
J gene: TRBJ2-6
V gene: TRBV11-2
D gene: .
clone size: few
CDR3 protein: CASSLESPIGGILSGANVLTF
CDR3 DNA: TGTGCCAGCAGCTTAGAATCTCCGATAGGAGGGATCCTCTCTGGGGCCAACGTCCTGACTTTC

CDR3 length: 13
J gene: TRBJ2-7
V gene: TRBV5-2
D gene: .
clone size: .
CDR3 protein: CASVGTEVYEQYF
CDR3 DNA: TGTGCTAGTGTCGGGACAGAAGTTTACGAGCAGTACTTC

CDR3 length: 14
J gene: TRBJ2-5
V gene: TRBV9
D gene: .
clone size: few
CDR3 protein: CASSPPGSPETQYF
CDR3 DNA: TGTGCCAGCAGCCCACCCGGAAGCCCAGAGACCCAGTACTTC

CDR3 length: 19
J gene: TRBJ2-2
V gene: TRBV6-6
D gene: TRBD1
clone size: few
CDR3 protein: CASTYRPRPIQGAGGELFF
CDR3 DNA: TGTGCCAGCACCTACCGCCCCCGGCCGATCCAGGGGGCAGGCGGGGAGCTGTTTTTT

CDR3 length: 17
J gene: TRBJ2-7
V gene: TRBV20-1
D gene: .
clone size: few
CDR3 protein: CSAHLAGSSSLFYEQYF
CDR3 DNA: TGCAGTGCCCATCTGGCCGGCAGTTCGTCCCTTTTCTACGAGCAGTACTTC

CDR3 length: 14
J gene: TRBJ2-7
V gene: TRBV29-1
D gene: .
clone size: .
CDR3 protein: CSVEDQENSYEQYF
CDR3 DNA: TGCAGCGTTGAAGATCAAGAGAACTCCTACGAGCAGTACTTC

CDR3 length: 15
J gene: TRBJ2-1
V gene: TRBV6-1
D gene: TRBD2
clone size: .
CDR3 protein: CASSALSGSHNEQFF
CDR3 DNA: TGTGCCAGCAGTGCCCTTAGCGGGAGTCACAATGAGCAGTTCTTC

CDR3 length: 15
J gene: TRBJ2-7
V gene: TRBV12-3/TRBV12-4
D gene: TRBD2
clone size: .
CDR3 protein: CASSFASGGSYEQYF
CDR3 DNA: TGTGCCAGCAGTTTCGCTAGCGGAGGCTCCTACGAGCAGTACTTC

CDR3 length: 15
J gene: TRBJ2-3
V gene: TRBV13
D gene: .
clone size: .
CDR3 protein: CASSPTWTGTDTQYF
CDR3 DNA: TGTGCCAGCAGCCCCACCTGGACAGGCACAGATACGCAGTATTTT

CDR3 length: 13
J gene: TRBJ2-5
V gene: TRBV3-1
D gene: TRBD2
clone size: few
CDR3 protein: CASASGLRETQYF
CDR3 DNA: TGTGCCAGCGCTAGCGGGTTGAGGGAGACCCAGTACTTC

CDR3 length: 16
J gene: TRBJ2-2
V gene: TRBV30
D gene: TRBD1
clone size: few
CDR3 protein: CAWNRKTGGLTGELFF
CDR3 DNA: TGTGCCTGGAATCGAAAGACAGGGGGATTGACCGGGGAGCTGTTTTTT

CDR3 length: 11
J gene: TRBJ2-1
V gene: TRBV12-3/TRBV12-4
D gene: .
clone size: many
CDR3 protein: CASGQIVGQFF
CDR3 DNA: TGTGCCAGCGGGCAGATTGTTGGGCAGTTCTTC

CDR3 length: 14
J gene: TRBJ2-7
V gene: TRBV20-1
D gene: TRBD1
clone size: many
CDR3 protein: CSARATGATYEQYF
CDR3 DNA: TGCAGTGCTAGGGCGACAGGGGCTACCTACGAGCAGTACTTC

CDR3 length: 13
J gene: TRBJ1-2
V gene: TRBV20-1
D gene: .
clone size: .
CDR3 protein: CSARGLANYGYTF
CDR3 DNA: TGCAGTGCTAGAGGGTTAGCTAACTATGGCTACACCTTC

CDR3 length: 14
J gene: TRBJ1-1
V gene: TRBV7-9
D gene: .
clone size: .
CDR3 protein: CASSLTDGYTEAFF
CDR3 DNA: TGTGCCAGCAGCTTAACGGACGGCTACACTGAAGCTTTCTTT

CDR3 length: 18
J gene: TRBJ2-5
V gene: TRBV11-2
D gene: .
clone size: few
CDR3 protein: CASSSTLGRASTQETQYF
CDR3 DNA: TGTGCCAGCAGCTCTACCCTGGGGCGGGCGAGCACTCAAGAGACCCAGTACTTC

CDR3 length: 15
J gene: TRBJ2-5
V gene: TRBV4-1
D gene: .
clone size: .
CDR3 protein: CASSPSGREVETQYF
CDR3 DNA: TGCGCCAGCAGCCCCTCAGGGCGGGAAGTGGAGACCCAGTACTTC

CDR3 length: 17
J gene: TRBJ2-2
V gene: TRBV7-8
D gene: .
clone size: .
CDR3 protein: CASSLVLEQANTGELFF
CDR3 DNA: TGTGCCAGCAGCTTAGTCCTAGAGCAGGCGAACACCGGGGAGCTGTTTTTT

CDR3 length: 17
J gene: TRBJ2-1
V gene: TRBV20-1
D gene: .
clone size: .
CDR3 protein: CCARDPYRALEYNEQFF
CDR3 DNA: TGCTGTGCTAGAGATCCCTACCGAGCGCTAGAATACAATGAGCAGTTCTTC

CDR3 length: 16
J gene: TRBJ2-5
V gene: TRBV5-1
D gene: TRBD1
clone size: .
CDR3 protein: CASSLQGQMYQETQYF
CDR3 DNA: TGCGCCAGCAGCCTCCAGGGACAGATGTACCAAGAGACCCAGTACTTC

CDR3 length: 15
J gene: TRBJ2-3
V gene: TRBV4-3
D gene: .
clone size: few
CDR3 protein: CASSQDQTSTDTQYF
CDR3 DNA: TGCGCCAGCAGCCAAGATCAAACTAGCACAGATACGCAGTATTTT

CDR3 length: 14
J gene: TRBJ1-1
V gene: TRBV20-1
D gene: TRBD1
clone size: .
CDR3 protein: CSASLRDRDTEAFF
CDR3 DNA: TGCAGTGCTAGCCTCCGGGACAGAGACACTGAAGCTTTCTTT

CDR3 length: 12
J gene: TRBJ2-1
V gene: TRBV20-1
D gene: .
clone size: .
CDR3 protein: CSARPKYNEQFF
CDR3 DNA: TGCAGTGCTAGACCCAAGTACAATGAGCAGTTCTTC

CDR3 length: 18
J gene: TRBJ2-3
V gene: TRBV11-2
D gene: TRBD2
clone size: few
CDR3 protein: CASSLGGTSAPSTDTQYF
CDR3 DNA: TGTGCCAGCAGCTTAGGTGGGACTAGCGCCCCTAGCACAGATACGCAGTATTTT

CDR3 length: 16
J gene: TRBJ2-7
V gene: TRBV5-1
D gene: TRBD2
clone size: .
CDR3 protein: CASSPGASGSAYEQYF
CDR3 DNA: TGCGCCAGCAGCCCCGGGGCTAGCGGGAGTGCCTACGAGCAGTACTTC

CDR3 length: 16
J gene: TRBJ2-7
V gene: TRBV12-3/TRBV12-4
D gene: TRBD1
clone size: many
CDR3 protein: CASSSGPGQGSYEQYF
CDR3 DNA: TGTGCCAGCAGTTCAGGACCGGGACAGGGAAGCTACGAGCAGTACTTC

CDR3 length: 12
J gene: TRBJ2-3
V gene: TRBV20-1
D gene: .
clone size: .
CDR3 protein: CSARGSVGVQYF
CDR3 DNA: TGCAGTGCTAGAGGGTCTGTGGGAGTGCAGTATTTT

CDR3 length: 17
J gene: TRBJ1-1
V gene: TRBV7-3
D gene: .
clone size: few
CDR3 protein: CASSLIPVRLMNTEAFF
CDR3 DNA: TGTGCCAGCAGCTTAATCCCCGTACGATTAATGAACACTGAAGCTTTCTTT

CDR3 length: 20
J gene: TRBJ1-3
V gene: TRBV11-1
D gene: .
clone size: .
CDR3 protein: CASSLDRRTYRAAAGNTIYF
CDR3 DNA: TGTGCCAGCAGCTTAGACCGGAGAACCTATCGAGCGGCGGCTGGAAACACCATATATTTT